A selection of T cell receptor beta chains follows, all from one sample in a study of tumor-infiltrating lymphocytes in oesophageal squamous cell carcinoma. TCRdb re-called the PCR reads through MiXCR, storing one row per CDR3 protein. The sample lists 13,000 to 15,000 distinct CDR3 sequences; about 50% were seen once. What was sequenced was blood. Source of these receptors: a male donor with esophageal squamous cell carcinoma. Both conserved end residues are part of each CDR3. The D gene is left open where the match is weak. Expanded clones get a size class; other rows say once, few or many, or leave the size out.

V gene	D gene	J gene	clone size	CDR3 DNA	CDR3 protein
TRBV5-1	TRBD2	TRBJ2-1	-	TGCGCCAGCAGCTTGGATCCGGGACTAGCGATCCCGTTCTTC	CASSLDPGLAIPFF
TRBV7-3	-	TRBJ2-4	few	TGTGCCAGCAGCAAAAACGGCAAGGCCAAAAACATTCAGTACTTC	CASSKNGKAKNIQYF
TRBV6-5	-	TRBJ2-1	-	TGTGCCAGCAGCCCTTGGACCAGCTACAATGAGCAGTTCTTC	CASSPWTSYNEQFF
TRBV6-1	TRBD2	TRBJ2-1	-	TGTGCCAGCAGTGAATCCCTAGCGGGAGGAAGGGAGCAGTTCTTC	CASSESLAGGREQFF
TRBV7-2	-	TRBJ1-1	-	TGTGCCAGCACGTTCGGAGGGGGTTTAACTGAAGCTTTCTTT	CASTFGGGLTEAFF
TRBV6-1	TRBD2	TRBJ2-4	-	TGTGCCAGCAGGCGAAACCCCGGGACTAGTCTTTATACGCAGTACTTC	CASRRNPGTSLYTQYF
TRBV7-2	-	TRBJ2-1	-	TGTGCCAGCAGAAAGGACATGTACAATGAGCAGTTCTTC	CASRKDMYNEQFF
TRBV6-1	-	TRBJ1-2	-	TGTGCCAGCACCAGGGTGGGGTATGGCTACACCTTC	CASTRVGYGYTF
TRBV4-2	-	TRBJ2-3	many	TGTGCCAGCAGCCAAGACATTCGGACAGCTACGCAGTATTTT	CASSQDIRTATQYF
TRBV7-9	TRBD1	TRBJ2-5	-	TGTGCCAGCAGCGCAAGACAGGGAGTAAAGACCCAGTACTTC	CASSARQGVKTQYF
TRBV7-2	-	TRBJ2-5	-	TGTGCCAGCAGCTTAGTCAACTCTCAAGAGACCCAGTACTTC	CASSLVNSQETQYF
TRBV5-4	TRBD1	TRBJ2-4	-	TGTGCCAGCAGCAAGGGACAGCCAGGCTCCTACAATGAGCAGTACTTC	CASSKGQPGSYNEQYF
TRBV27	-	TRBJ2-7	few	TGTGCCAGCAGTAGGGCAGGGGCAGAGCTGAGGTCCGAGCAGTACTTC	CASSRAGAELRSEQYF
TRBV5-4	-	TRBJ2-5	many	TGTGCCAGCAGCTTACAGTCGTTGGAGACCCAGTACTTC	CASSLQSLETQYF
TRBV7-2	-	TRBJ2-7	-	TGTGCCAGCAGCTCCCCCCTAGGGCGGGTCCGGTACGAGCAGTACTTC	CASSSPLGRVRYEQYF
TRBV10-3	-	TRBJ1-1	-	TGTGCCATCAGAGGGAGGGGTACTGAAGCTTTCTTT	CAIRGRGTEAFF
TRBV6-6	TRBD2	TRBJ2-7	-	TGTGCCAGCCTTGGACTAGCGGTCTACGAGCAGTACTTC	CASLGLAVYEQYF
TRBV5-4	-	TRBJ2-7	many	TGTGCCAGCAGCTCAGGAAGGTACGAGCAGTACTTC	CASSSGRYEQYF
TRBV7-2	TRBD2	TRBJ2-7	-	TGTGCCAGCAGCCCTGGGACTAGCTCCTACAATGAGCAGTACTTC	CASSPGTSSYNEQYF
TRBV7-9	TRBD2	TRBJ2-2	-	TGTGCCAGCAGGTCCCCGCCGGGACTAGCGGGGAATCCCGAGAACACCGGGGAGCTGTTTTTT	CASRSPPGLAGNPENTGELFF
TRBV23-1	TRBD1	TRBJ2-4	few	TGCGCCAGCAGTCAACGGGACAGAGATCTGCCCCTAGCCAAAAACATTCAGTACTTC	CASSQRDRDLPLAKNIQYF
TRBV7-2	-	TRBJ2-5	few	TGTGCCAGCAGCTTAAGCAGGGGCCAAGAGACCCAGTACTTC	CASSLSRGQETQYF
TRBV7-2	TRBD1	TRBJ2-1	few	TGTGCCAGCAGCAAGGACAGGGTGGCCTACAATGAGCAGTTCTTC	CASSKDRVAYNEQFF
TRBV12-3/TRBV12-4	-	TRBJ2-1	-	TGTGCCAGCGGCAGACAGGCCGACCGTTCACCCCTCCACTTC	CASGRQADRSPLHF
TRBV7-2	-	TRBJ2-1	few	TGTGCCAGCAGCTTACGGGCCCTCCAGGGAGGCAATGAGCAGTTCTTC	CASSLRALQGGNEQFF
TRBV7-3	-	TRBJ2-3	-	TGTGCCAGCAGCCCTGGAGCGGCCCTCACAGATACGCAGTATTTT	CASSPGAALTDTQYF
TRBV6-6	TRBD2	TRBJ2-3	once	TGTGCCAGCAGTTACGGGGGGGTGAGCACAGATACGCAGTATTTT	CASSYGGVSTDTQYF
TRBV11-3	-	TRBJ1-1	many	TGTGCCAGCAGCTTCGGCGGTCCCTACACTGAAGCTTTCTTT	CASSFGGPYTEAFF
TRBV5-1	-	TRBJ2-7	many	TGCGCCAGCAGCTGGACCGGGACACGCGTCTACGAGCAGTACTTC	CASSWTGTRVYEQYF
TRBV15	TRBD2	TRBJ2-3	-	TGTGCCACCAGCAGATCCGGGACTAGCGGGAGACTTAGCACAGATACGCAGTATTTT	CATSRSGTSGRLSTDTQYF
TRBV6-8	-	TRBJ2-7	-	TGTGCCAGCAGTTACTCATCGCGCTTTCGGAACTCTGGGCCCTCCTACGAGCAGTACTTC	CASSYSSRFRNSGPSYEQYF
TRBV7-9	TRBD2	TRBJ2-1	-	TGTGCCAGCAGCTCTCGAGCGGGAGCTTACAATGAGCAGTTCTTC	CASSSRAGAYNEQFF
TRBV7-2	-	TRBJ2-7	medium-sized	TGTGCCAGCAGCTTAGGCCCTAGTAGGTACGAGCAGTACTTC	CASSLGPSRYEQYF
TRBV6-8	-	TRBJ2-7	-	TGTGCCACATACCTAACAGGGACTACCTACGAGCAGTACTTC	CATYLTGTTYEQYF
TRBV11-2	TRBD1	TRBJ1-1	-	TGTGCCAGCAGCCGGACAGGGGGGACTGAAGCTTTCTTT	CASSRTGGTEAFF
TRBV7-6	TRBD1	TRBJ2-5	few	TGTGCCAGCAGCTTTTACGGAACGGACAGGGGGACCCAGTACTTC	CASSFYGTDRGTQYF
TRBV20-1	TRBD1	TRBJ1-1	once	TGCAGTGTTACACCTGGACAGGTAGACACTGAAGCTTTCTTT	CSVTPGQVDTEAFF